What follows are 23 T cell receptor beta chains derived from one specimen sequenced in a study of shared clonotypes between healthy human individuals (dated by TCRdb to the early 2020s). Libraries were prepared through the immunoSEQ multiplex PCR assay. TCRdb took this table from immuneACCESS and kept in-frame rearrangements with V and J called. Such tables lack part of the clones; where checked against another copy, unresolved V genes explain under half of the gap, and the rest is unexplained. In all, the sample holds a few hundred thousand clones, and roughly four fifths of those were seen once. The ten largest clones capture 12% of the sample. The specimen was PBMCs. The receptors derive from a woman in her 40s in good health. Some clones in this sample may be carry-over from other donors' samples.

This clone was picked up a small number of times. The chain uses TRBV6-6 and TRBJ2-7, with a possible D match to TRBD2 (6 bases). CDR3 length: 14 amino acids. Germline values: CDR1 MNHNY, CDR2 SVGAGI (reference sequence). The V gene lost 7 bases and the J gene lost 0 bases, with 13 bases spanning the gap. The CDR3 here is CASKNYGSSYEQYF. CDR3 DNA: TGTGCCAGCAAAAATTACGGGAGCTCCTACGAGCAGTACTTC.

The chain has TRBV5-2 and TRBJ2-7; the DNA was not used to check the table's D call, TRBD1. TRBV5-2 is annotated as a pseudogene. The CDR3 is made up of 15 amino acids. In DNA, the CDR3 is TGTGCCAGCAGCCCGGGACAGGGGCAAGGGTACGAGCAGTACTTC. As protein: CASSPGQGQGYEQYF.

V is TRBV4-3 and J is TRBJ2-7; the D is unclear. Between the trimmed V and J ends, which lost 0 bases and 4 bases, there was a span of 7 bases. The CDR3 consists of 13 residues. The V gene's germline CDR1 is LGHNA and CDR2 YSLEER. CDR3 sequence: CASSQEHGYEQYF. DNA of the CDR3: TGCGCCAGCAGCCAAGAACATGGATACGAGCAGTACTTC.

The chain is built from TRBV5-1 and TRBJ2-7; D possibly corresponds to TRBD2 (5 bases). The germline V and J ends were trimmed by 1 base and 6 bases, with 11 bases remaining between them. The CDR3 length is 13 residues. Germline V lookup: CDR1 SGHRS, CDR2 YFSETQ. CDR3 protein: CASSLSGRGEQYF. CDR3 nucleotide sequence: TGCGCCAGCAGCTTGTCGGGTCGGGGCGAGCAGTACTTC. Supplemented by reference TRBV5-1 and TRBJ2-7, the full variable domain reads KAGVTQTPRYLIKTRGQQVTLSCSPISGHRSVSWYQQTPGQGLQFLFEYFSETQRNKGNFPGRFSGRQFSNSRSEMNVSTLELGDSALYLCASSLSGRGEQYFGPGTRLTVT.

The rearrangement joins TRBV28 to TRBJ1-5; tentative D call: TRBD1 (5 bases). Germline loops: CDR1 MDHEN, CDR2 SYDVKM. The CDR3 has 15 amino acids. V lost 4 bases and J 2 bases, leaving 12 bases between the germline ends. The CDR3 loop is CASSSLQVGNQPQHF. In DNA, the CDR3 is TGTGCCAGCAGTTCCCTACAGGTGGGCAATCAGCCCCAGCATTTT.

The chain links TRBV29-1 to TRBJ1-4; D might be TRBD1 (5 bases). Trimming took off 4 bases at V and 8 bases at J, with 11 bases between the two ends. This CDR3 spans 12 amino acids. Germline V CDR1 and CDR2: SQVTM, ANQGSEA. This CDR3 reads CSVVQGGEKLFF. The CDR3 coding sequence is TGCAGCGTTGTTCAGGGCGGAGAAAAACTGTTTTTT.

The table lists this clone with a count of one. This chain connects TRBV7-9 to TRBJ1-3, with D tentatively TRBD1 (5 bases). The CDR3 spans 15 residues. Germline V gene sequence: CDR1 SEHNR, CDR2 FQNEAQ (reference sequence). The V end was cut by 5 bases, the J end by 0 bases, with 11 bases between. The CDR3 spells CASSQTQGSGNTIYF. The CDR3 bases are TGTGCCAGCAGCCAGACTCAGGGCTCTGGAAACACCATATATTTT.

There are a few counts of this clone. The J gene is TRBJ2-3, the V gene TRBV23-1; D ambiguous. TRBV23-1 is an ORF for which the function is uncertain. The CDR3 covers 17 residues. V lost 6 bases to trimming and J lost 0 bases, with 19 bases between them. The CDR3 DNA follows: TGCGCCAGCAGAAAACCCCTGTCAGACTCTAGCACAGATACGCAGTATTTT. Residues: CASRKPLSDSSTDTQYF.

This chain uses TRBV6-1 with TRBJ1-1; D remains unclear. Germline loops: CDR1 MNHNS, CDR2 SASEGT. V dropped 4 bases and J dropped 0 bases, with 6 bases sitting between them. The CDR3 spans 13 residues. DNA for the CDR3: TGTGCCAGCAGTGGGGTTTTGAACACTGAAGCTTTCTTT. It translates to CASSGVLNTEAFF.

In regard to this clone: A far larger clone differs by one base, so this is likely a read error. The same CDR3 is also encoded by other DNA sequences in this sample. The V call is TRBV4-3, the J call TRBJ2-2; D possibly corresponds to TRBD2 (6 bases). V lost 4 bases, J lost 5 bases, and 23 bases lay in between. This CDR3 spans 18 amino acids. The germline CDR1 and CDR2 sequences are LGHNA and YSLEER. CDR3 residues: CASSRRLFSREGTGELFF. The DNA of the CDR3 is TGCGCCAGCAGCCGACGCCTTTTTTCGCGGGAAGGAACCGGGGAGCTGTTTTTT.

The CDR3 protein is CASSTGRSYKGYTF. The DNA of the CDR3 is TGTGCCAGCAGCACAGGACGGAGCTATAAGGGCTACACCTTC. The V gene is TRBV5-8, the J gene TRBJ1-2; a possible D gene is TRBD1 (5 bases). The V end lost 4 bases, the J end lost 8 bases, and 18 bases lay between the germline ends. The CDR3 length is 14 residues. Germline-derived CDR1 and CDR2 are SGHTS and YDEGEE.

Note on this clone: Other DNA sequences in this specimen translate into the identical CDR3. V gene TRBV7-9 combines with J gene TRBJ2-7, with 7 positions matching TRBD2. Germline V CDR1 and CDR2: SEHNR, FQNEAQ (reference sequence). This CDR3 spans 13 amino acids. Trimming removed 1 base from V and 4 bases from J; junction bases left unmatched: 1. CDR3 sequence reads: CASSLGGGYEQYF. The CDR3 nucleotides read TGTGCCAGCAGCTTAGGCGGGGGATACGAGCAGTACTTC.

The rearrangement joins TRBV7-8 to TRBJ2-3; 7 bases align to TRBD1. CDR3 length: 16 amino acids. Germline trimming cut 4 bases from V and 2 bases from J; bases unmatched to any gene: 9. CDR1 and CDR2 from the germline V gene are SGHVS and FQNEAQ. The CDR3 DNA sequence: TGTGCCAGCAGCTATAATTACAGGGGTGACACAGATACGCAGTATTTT. Residues: CASSYNYRGDTDTQYF.

In the case of this clone: The junction shows a germline mismatch at one end, possibly a read error. The chain uses TRBV18 and TRBJ2-2; 8 bases line up with TRBD2. There are 17 residues in the CDR3. Germline-derived CDR1 and CDR2 are KGHSH and LQKENI. CDR3 sequence reads: CASPPPVVSGSTGELFF. The CDR3 DNA is TGTGCCAGCCCACCCCCCGTGGTCAGCGGGAGCACCGGGGAGCTGTTTTTT.

The J gene is TRBJ2-7, the V gene TRBV7-8; no clear D. This CDR3 spans 13 amino acids. V dropped 0 bases and J dropped 3 bases, with 6 bases sitting between them. Germline assignment: CDR1 SGHVS and CDR2 FQNEAQ. The CDR3 region has the DNA TGTGCCAGCAGCTTAGCCCAGGACTACGAGCAGTACTTC. Translated: CASSLAQDYEQYF.

V gene TRBV7-3 combines with J gene TRBJ2-6; 8 positions agree with TRBD1. CDR3 length: 19 residues. Germline V gives CDR1 SGHTA, CDR2 FQGTGA. J was trimmed by 0 bases and V by 8 bases; bases with no gene match: 15. CDR3 nucleotides: TGTGCCAGCTTGGGGCGGACAGGGATCCCTCTCTCTGGGGCCAACGTCCTGACTTTC. This translates into CASLGRTGIPLSGANVLTF.

The sample holds a few counts of this clone. The V and J genes are TRBV5-1 and TRBJ1-5, with D perhaps matching TRBD1 (5 bases). V was pared by 2 bases and J by 0 bases, with 12 bases between. CDR3 size: 16 residues. CDR1 and CDR2 from the germline V gene are SGHRS and YFSETQ. The CDR3: CASSFGDPGSNQPQHF. In DNA form, the CDR3 reads TGCGCCAGCAGCTTTGGGGACCCTGGTAGCAATCAGCCCCAGCATTTT.

In its sample, this clone was seen a few times. This chain links TRBV6-1 with TRBJ2-4; 8 nucleotides align to TRBD1. The CDR3 is 18 residues long. Per the germline V gene, CDR1 is MNHNS and CDR2 is SASEGT. The V and J ends lost 2 bases and 3 bases, in that order; junction bases with no gene match: 12. The DNA of the CDR3 is TGTGCCAGCAGTGAACGATACTGGACAGGGTCGGACAAAAACATTCAGTACTTC. It translates to CASSERYWTGSDKNIQYF.

The CDR3 here is CASSELTGFSETQYF. The CDR3 coding sequence is TGTGCCAGCAGTGAACTGACAGGTTTTAGCGAGACCCAGTACTTC. V is TRBV6-1 and J is TRBJ2-5; TRBD1 is a possible D gene (6 bases). V was pared by 2 bases and J by 5 bases, with 15 bases between. Germline V gives CDR1 MNHNS, CDR2 SASEGT. The CDR3 has 15 amino acids.

The chain uses TRBV7-2 and TRBJ2-7; D gene unclear. The CDR3 loop spans 14 amino acids. Trimming left V 4 bases short and J 0 bases short, with 10 bases between. Germline assignment: CDR1 SGHTA and CDR2 FQGNSA. As DNA, the CDR3 is TGTGCCAGCAGCTCCGACTGGAGCTCCTACGAGCAGTACTTC. The encoded protein is CASSSDWSSYEQYF.

This chain joins TRBV10-3 and TRBJ2-5; possibly TRBD2 for D (6 bases). Germline V lookup: CDR1 ENHRY, CDR2 SYGVKD. This CDR3 has 12 amino acids. V shed 10 bases and J shed 1 base, with 10 bases lying between them. CDR3 loop: CATSLAQETQYF. In nucleotides, the CDR3 is TGTGCCACCTCACTAGCCCAAGAGACCCAGTACTTC.

The J gene is TRBJ2-7, the V gene TRBV14; D is uncertain. The CDR3 runs to 13 residues. Germline V gene sequence: CDR1 SGHDN, CDR2 FVKESK. V lost 1 base and J 6 bases, leaving 10 bases between the germline ends. The CDR3 here is CASSQGLLTEQYF. In DNA, the CDR3 is TGTGCCAGCAGCCAAGGACTCTTGACCGAGCAGTACTTC.

The genes are TRBV7-8 and TRBJ2-5; the match to TRBD2 covers 15 bases. From germline, CDR1 is SGHVS and CDR2 FQNEAQ. This CDR3 has 20 residues. V gave up 5 bases and J gave up 5 bases; unmatched junction bases: 18. Here the CDR3 DNA reads TGTGCCAGCAGCCAAGATCCCCTGAGGACTAGCGGGAGGGATGGGGAGACCCAGTACTTC. It codes for CASSQDPLRTSGRDGETQYF.